Shown below are 28 T cell receptor beta chains from a single sample sequenced in a study of CD8 T cells in ankylosing spondylitis. MiXCR was run by TCRdb on the 5' RACE reads, yielding one entry per CDR3 protein. The sample carries fewer than 250,000 distinct CDR3 sequences, 8% to 11% recorded once. Material for sequencing was blood, either unsorted or a sorted T cell fraction (not recorded which). The receptors were gathered from a male donor with ankylosing spondylitis or in good health (not recorded which).

This clonotype was found many times. The chain couples TRBV6-2 or TRBV6-3 to TRBJ2-7, with D perhaps matching TRBD2 (6 bases). CDR3 length equals 14 residues. The germline V and J ends were trimmed by 6 bases and 6 bases, with 18 bases remaining between them. Germline V gives CDR1 MNHEY, CDR2 SVGEGT. The CDR3: CASSLLRAGTEQYF. In DNA form, the CDR3 reads TGTGCCAGCAGCCTCCTCCGGGCGGGGACCGAGCAGTACTTC.

This clonotype turned up a few times. The chain uses TRBV30 and TRBJ2-6; D unclear. In germline, CDR1 is GTSNPN, CDR2 SVGIG (reference sequence). There are 13 residues in the CDR3. The V end was cut by 5 bases, the J end by 0 bases, with 5 bases between. The DNA of the CDR3 is TGTGCCTGGCAAGACTCTGGGGCCAACGTCCTGACTTTC. Its translation: CAWQDSGANVLTF.

This clonotype was detected ten times or more. V gene TRBV4-1 combines with J gene TRBJ2-5; 7 nucleotides agree with TRBD1. This CDR3 has 14 amino acids. V dropped 1 base and J dropped 5; count of bases not matched to a gene: 4. Germline-derived CDR1 and CDR2 are MGHRA and YSYEKL. CDR3 sequence: CASSQVATGETQYF. The CDR3 nucleotides read TGCGCCAGCAGCCAAGTGGCGACAGGGGAGACCCAGTACTTC.

This clonotype has a count of ten or more. V is TRBV5-1 and J is TRBJ1-3; D unclear. The ends were cut back, 5 bases at V and 0 bases at J, with 9 bases in the middle. In germline, CDR1 is SGHRS, CDR2 YFSETQ. CDR3 length: 14 residues. CDR3 bases: TGCGCCAGCAGTTTCTGGGGCTCTGGAAACACCATATATTTT. This codes for CASSFWGSGNTIYF.

This clonotype came up a few times. The chain carries TRBV2 and TRBJ1-5; D remains ambiguous. This CDR3 region has 13 residues. V shed 7 bases and J shed 2 bases, with 9 bases lying between them. Germline loops: CDR1 SNHLY, CDR2 FYNNEI. Written as DNA, the CDR3 is TGTGCCAGCACCGGCAGCCGCAATCAGCCCCAGCATTTT. It translates to CASTGSRNQPQHF.

This clonotype was counted at least ten times. The genes are TRBV30 and TRBJ2-5; D remains unclear. The CDR3 loop spans 13 amino acids. The V and J ends lost 1 base and 0 bases respectively, with 6 bases between them. The V gene's germline CDR1 is GTSNPN and CDR2 SVGIG (reference sequence). CDR3: CAWSGGNQETQYF. CDR3 in DNA: TGTGCCTGGAGTGGCGGAAACCAAGAGACCCAGTACTTC.

This CDR3 reads CSAGGGNQPQHF. DNA for the CDR3: TGCAGTGCTGGAGGGGGCAATCAGCCCCAGCATTTT. V gene TRBV20-1 combines with J gene TRBJ1-5, with D possibly TRBD1 on 5 matching bases. CDR1 and CDR2 (germline): DFQATT, SNEGSKA (reference sequence). Trimming shortened V by 5 bases and J by 2 bases, and 7 bases separated the two germline ends. CDR3 size: 12 residues.

The rearrangement links TRBV5-1 to TRBJ2-7, with 13 nucleotides matching TRBD2. The V gene's germline CDR1 is SGHRS and CDR2 YFSETQ. V trimming: 5 bases; J trimming: 2 bases; junction bases outside the gene matches: 10. CDR3 length: 17 residues. The CDR3 sequence is CASSILAGGDVTYEQYF. CDR3 DNA: TGCGCCAGCAGTATACTAGCGGGAGGGGATGTTACCTACGAGCAGTACTTC.

Concerning this clonotype: A read error may explain this, as a much larger clone is one base away. V and J are TRBV7-9 and TRBJ1-1; D gene ambiguous. The CDR3 totals 15 residues. From germline, CDR1 is SEHNR and CDR2 FQNEAQ (reference sequence). DNA of the CDR3: TGTGTCAGCAGCTCCCAGACATTCATGAACACTGAAGCTTTCTTT. Its translation is CVSSSQTFMNTEAFF.

This clonotype was counted at least ten times. The V call is TRBV10-3, the J call TRBJ2-7; 8 bases align to TRBD2. J was trimmed by 2 bases and V by 4 bases; bases with no gene match: 10. This CDR3 contains 16 residues. The germline V gene has CDR1 ENHRY and CDR2 SYGVKD. Written as DNA, the CDR3 is TGTGCCATCAGTGGGGGACTAGGATCCGGAACCTACGAGCAGTACTTC. The encoded protein is CAISGGLGSGTYEQYF.

This CDR3 is CASSFSDRRRYGYTF. The CDR3 DNA is TGTGCCAGCAGCTTCTCAGACAGGCGCCGCTATGGCTACACCTTC. The J gene is TRBJ1-2, the V gene TRBV7-2, with D possibly matching TRBD1 (6 bases). V was pared by 3 bases and J by 4 bases, with 15 bases between. The germline CDR1 and CDR2 sequences are SGHTA and FQGNSA. The CDR3 has 15 residues.

This clonotype occurred a few times. The chain couples TRBV27 to TRBJ2-7, with a possible D match to TRBD1 (6 bases). CDR1 and CDR2 (germline): MNHEY, SMNVEV (reference sequence). V was shortened by 2 bases and J by 9 bases, with 17 bases between the two germline ends. This CDR3 region has 14 residues. DNA for the CDR3: TGTGCCAGCAGTTTACAAGGATTAGGGGGACGGCAGTACTTC. Its protein is CASSLQGLGGRQYF.

This clonotype was seen ten or more times. The chain uses TRBV10-3 and TRBJ1-1; D may be TRBD1 (6 bases). The CDR3 has 11 amino acids. From germline, CDR1 is ENHRY and CDR2 SYGVKD. Trimming removed 10 bases from V and 7 bases from J, with 13 bases in between. The CDR3 nucleotides read TGTGCCACCGGAGGGGGGATTGAAGCTTTCTTT. It encodes CATGGGIEAFF.

To note about this clonotype: One end of the junction varies from germline; a read error may be responsible. The chain links TRBV30 to TRBJ2-7, with 8 bases identical to TRBD1. CDR1 GTSNPN and CDR2 SVGIG come from the germline V gene (reference sequence). The CDR3 is made up of 13 amino acids. As DNA, the CDR3 is TGTGTCTGGAGCCGGACAGGGTCGGGAGAGCAGTACTTC. Protein: CVWSRTGSGEQYF.

This clonotype was counted many times. Written as DNA, the CDR3 is TGTGCCAGCAGCGCGAACTCGGGGGGCACCAATGAGCAGTTCTTC. Its translation: CASSANSGGTNEQFF. The chain uses TRBV7-2 and TRBJ2-1, with a possible D match to TRBD2 (7 bases). Trimming stripped 5 bases from V and 6 bases from J, with 17 bases between. This CDR3 has 15 amino acids. The germline CDR1 and CDR2 sequences are SGHTA and FQGNSA.

This clonotype was counted at least ten times. This rearrangement joins TRBV24-1 to TRBJ2-7; D possibly corresponds to TRBD2 (5 bases). The length of the CDR3 is 14 residues. Germline V gene data show CDR1 as KGHDR and CDR2 as SFDVKD. V was cut by 4 bases and J by 7 bases, with 16 bases left in between. CDR3 in DNA: TGTGCCACCAGTGACGGCGCGGGTATGGGGGAGCAGTACTTC. It specifies CATSDGAGMGEQYF.

The chain has TRBV30 and TRBJ1-6; D not certain. The germline V gene has CDR1 GTSNPN and CDR2 SVGIG (reference sequence). V lost 0 bases and J lost 10, with 16 bases in between. The CDR3 runs to 15 residues. CDR3 DNA sequence: TGTGCCTGGAGTGTACATAGGGCCTTGGAGTCACCCCTCCACTTT. Its translation: CAWSVHRALESPLHF.

Points on this clonotype: This may come from a read error, since a much larger clone is one base off. The chain joins TRBV6-6 to TRBJ1-2; D gene uncertain. The germline gives CDR1 MNHNY, CDR2 SVGAGI (reference sequence). The V gene lost 4 bases and the J gene lost 6 bases, with 12 bases spanning the gap. This CDR3 is 13 amino acids long. The CDR3: CASSSPEGNGYTF. The DNA for the CDR3 is TGTGCCAGCAGTTCTCCCGAGGGCAATGGCTACACCTTC.

This clonotype appeared many times. The chain joins TRBV6-5 to TRBJ1-1; maybe TRBD1 (6 bases). The CDR3 is made up of 15 amino acids. Germline V lookup: CDR1 MNHEY, CDR2 SVGAGI. Deletions cut 2 bases from V and 4 bases from J, with 14 bases between. The DNA for the CDR3 is TGTGCCAGCAGTTACATGGCGGGGGCGGGCACTGAAGCTTTCTTT. Its translation: CASSYMAGAGTEAFF.

In its sample, this clonotype was seen a few times. The chain uses TRBV2 and TRBJ2-3, with 13 bases identical to TRBD2. V shed 7 bases, J shed 3 bases, and the junction held 4 bases outside the gene matches. The CDR3 has 15 amino acids. Germline CDR1 is SNHLY and CDR2 is FYNNEI. The CDR3 sequence: CASNQLAGGTDTQYF. CDR3 DNA: TGTGCCAGCAACCAACTAGCGGGAGGGACAGATACGCAGTATTTT.

The V gene is TRBV2, the J gene TRBJ1-6, with D unclear. Germline loops: CDR1 SNHLY, CDR2 FYNNEI. This CDR3 region has 16 residues. Trimming removed 6 bases at V and 8 bases at J, with 20 bases between. CDR3 sequence (DNA): TGTGCCAGCAGCGTTTTCGGGTCTAGGGAATATTCACCCCTCCACTTT. This sequence encodes CASSVFGSREYSPLHF.

The chain is built from TRBV7-2 and TRBJ1-2; D unresolved. Germline CDR1 and CDR2: SGHTA and FQGNSA. The CDR3 extends over 13 amino acids. Trimming removed 1 base at V and 9 bases at J, with 12 bases between. The CDR3 reads CASSLVPGPSYTF. CDR3 sequence (DNA): TGTGCCAGCAGCTTAGTACCGGGTCCAAGCTACACCTTC. The full variable domain, rest sourced from reference TRBV7-2 and TRBJ1-2, is GAGVSQSPSNKVTEKGKDVELRCDPISGHTALYWYRQSLGQGLEFLIYFQGNSAPDKSGLPSDRFSAERTGGSVSTLTIQRTQQEDSAVYLCASSLVPGPSYTFGSGTRLTVV.

This clonotype was recorded many times. This chain links TRBV5-1 with TRBJ2-3, with TRBD1 identical over 8 bases. This CDR3 spans 14 amino acids. With V trimmed by 6 bases and J by 2 bases, 5 bases remained unmatched. Germline lookup yields CDR1 SGHRS and CDR2 YFSETQ. CDR3 nucleotide sequence: TGCGCCAGCATGACAGGGGCCTTCACAGATACGCAGTATTTT. Its protein is CASMTGAFTDTQYF.

The chain is built from TRBV10-3 and TRBJ2-7, with 14 bases that match TRBD2. V lost 4 bases to trimming and J lost 3 bases; unmatched junction nucleotides: 2. Germline V gene data show CDR1 as ENHRY and CDR2 as SYGVKD. The CDR3 contains 15 residues. The CDR3 protein is CAISGGLAGVYEQYF. In nucleotides, the CDR3 is TGTGCCATCAGTGGGGGACTAGCGGGAGTCTACGAGCAGTACTTC.

The chain carries TRBV6-1 and TRBJ1-3; D is unresolved. CDR1 MNHNS and CDR2 SASEGT come from the germline V gene. V was cut by 7 bases and J by 4 bases, with 5 bases left in between. The CDR3 loop spans 11 amino acids. This CDR3 is CASTEGNTIYF. Here the CDR3 DNA reads TGTGCCAGCACGGAAGGAAACACCATATATTTT.

This clonotype was counted only a few times. This chain joins TRBV30 and TRBJ2-5, with 7 bases lining up with TRBD2. The CDR3 extends over 15 amino acids. CDR1 is GTSNPN and CDR2 is SVGIG in the germline V gene (reference sequence). V dropped 0 bases and J dropped 2; count of bases not matched to a gene: 6. CDR3 nucleotide sequence: TGTGCCTGGAGTGTAGCGGGACTGCTTCAAGAGACCCAGTACTTC. This codes for CAWSVAGLLQETQYF. The whole variable domain, remainder taken from reference TRBV30 and TRBJ2-5, is SQTIHQWPATLVQPVGSPLSLECTVEGTSNPNLYWYRQAAGRGLQLLFYSVGIGQISSEVPQNLSASRPQDRQFILSSKKLLLSDSGFYLCAWSVAGLLQETQYFGPGTRLLVL.

The chain has TRBV30 and TRBJ1-6; tentative D call: TRBD1 (5 bases). Trimming stripped 2 bases from V and 7 bases from J, with 15 bases between. Germline V lookup: CDR1 GTSNPN, CDR2 SVGIG (reference sequence). The CDR3 runs to 15 residues. CDR3 sequence: CAWSTLDRDNSPLHF. The CDR3 nucleotides are TGTGCCTGGAGTACCCTCGACAGAGACAATTCACCCCTCCACTTT.

There are many counts of this clonotype. The chain carries TRBV7-9 and TRBJ2-1; the D gene is possibly TRBD1 (5 bases). V lost 2 bases, J lost 10 bases, and 21 bases lay in between. Germline values: CDR1 SEHNR, CDR2 FQNEAQ (reference sequence). The CDR3 totals 16 residues. The CDR3 bases are TGTGCCAGCAGCTTAAATAGGGGAAGGGGTCCAAACGAGCAGTTCTTC. Protein: CASSLNRGRGPNEQFF.